The 15 T cell receptor beta chains below come from one sample, sequenced in a study of cytomegalovirus exposure and HLA in healthy donors. The study ran its PCR with 60 Vbeta and 13 Jbeta primers. The data were produced by immunoSEQ multiplex PCR, yet TCRdb's version contains in-frame clones alone and is incomplete. Among approximately 220,000 clones listed, just over 75% were seen once. Sequencing was performed on PBMCs. The receptors were gathered from a man between 18 and 29 years old in good health and CMV-seronegative.

This clone was seen just once. This chain links TRBV5-1 with TRBJ1-4; possibly TRBD1 for D (6 bases). The germline V gene has CDR1 SGHRS and CDR2 YFSETQ. The CDR3 spans 14 residues. V was shortened by 3 bases and J by 0 bases, with 6 bases between the two germline ends. The CDR3, as DNA: TGCGCCAGCAGCTGGACAGCAACTAATGAAAAACTGTTTTTT. Its protein product is CASSWTATNEKLFF.

The V and J genes are TRBV19 and TRBJ1-5; D is perhaps TRBD1 (5 bases). Germline lookup yields CDR1 LNHDA and CDR2 SQIVND (reference sequence). The CDR3 is 13 residues long. V lost 7 bases and J lost 5, with 12 bases in between. CDR3 nucleotides: TGTGCCAGTAACCGAGGAGGGGATCAGCCCCAGCATTTT. Protein: CASNRGGDQPQHF.

The rearrangement links TRBV5-1 to TRBJ2-2, with D perhaps matching TRBD2 (6 bases). Germline V gene data show CDR1 as SGHRS and CDR2 as YFSETQ. The V end lost 5 bases, the J end lost 1 base, and 9 bases lay between the germline ends. CDR3 size: 14 residues. DNA for the CDR3: TGCGCCAGCAGATTAGCGGTGAACACCGGGGAGCTGTTTTTT. This encodes CASRLAVNTGELFF.

The chain combines TRBV7-9 with TRBJ2-7; tentatively, D is TRBD2 (5 bases). The CDR3 extends over 14 amino acids. Trimming stripped 1 base from V and 8 bases from J, with 15 bases between. Germline lookup yields CDR1 SEHNR and CDR2 FQNEAQ (reference sequence). CDR3 nucleotide sequence: TGTGCCAGCAGCTTAGGGGAAGCGGATCATAAGCAGTACTTC. Encoded protein: CASSLGEADHKQYF.

A note on this clone: Other DNA sequences in this sample translate to the same CDR3. This chain joins TRBV6-5 and TRBJ2-5; 7 nucleotides line up with TRBD2. Germline V lookup: CDR1 MNHEY, CDR2 SVGAGI. The CDR3 length is 14 residues. The J segment lost 2 bases and the V segment lost 0 bases, leaving 0 bases of the junction unmatched. Here the CDR3 reads CASSYSRGQETQYF. The CDR3 DNA is TGTGCCAGCAGTTACTCGCGGGGGCAAGAGACCCAGTACTTC.

The V call is TRBV5-1, the J call TRBJ2-7; D is possibly TRBD1 (6 bases). Per the germline V gene, CDR1 is SGHRS and CDR2 is YFSETQ. Between the trimmed V and J ends, which lost 0 bases and 3 bases, there was a span of 10 bases. The CDR3 consists of 14 residues. CDR3 sequence: CASSLDRAIYEQYF. The CDR3, as DNA: TGCGCCAGCAGCTTGGACAGGGCAATCTACGAGCAGTACTTC.

The chain employs TRBV6-5 and TRBJ2-5; 8 bases are shared with TRBD2. Looked up from germline, CDR1 is MNHEY and CDR2 is SVGAGI. This CDR3 contains 13 residues. V lost 8 bases, J lost 4 bases, and 6 bases stayed unmatched. CDR3 in amino acids: CASLPGGRETQYF. The CDR3 DNA sequence: TGTGCCAGCCTCCCGGGGGGGCGAGAGACCCAGTACTTC.

This chain uses TRBV6-1 with TRBJ2-7, with D maybe TRBD1 (6 bases). V lost 0 bases to trimming and J lost 7 bases, with 19 bases between them. This CDR3 contains 16 residues. Germline lookup yields CDR1 MNHNS and CDR2 SASEGT. CDR3 sequence (DNA): TGTGCCAGCAGTGAAGCAGGGGGACCAGTGGTGGGAGAGCAGTACTTC. It specifies CASSEAGGPVVGEQYF.

The CDR3 sequence: CASSLEAGNTEAFF. The CDR3 region has the DNA TGTGCCAGCAGCTTAGAGGCAGGGAACACTGAAGCTTTCTTT. V usage is TRBV7-9 and J usage is TRBJ1-1; D unclear. The CDR3 runs to 14 residues. V lost 1 base and J lost 1, with 7 bases in between. Germline CDR1 and CDR2: SEHNR and FQNEAQ (reference sequence).

The chain is built from TRBV5-1 and TRBJ1-3, with a possible D match to TRBD1 (6 bases). CDR3 length: 17 residues. With 4 bases removed from V and 0 bases from J, the gap between germline ends came to 17 bases. Per germline, CDR1 SGHRS and CDR2 YFSETQ. CDR3 nucleotides: TGCGCCAGCAGCCTTGATCCACAGGGAAGCTCTGGAAACACCATATATTTT. Its protein is CASSLDPQGSSGNTIYF.

The chain employs TRBV5-1 and TRBJ1-4; D not resolved. The V end was cut by 0 bases, the J end by 8 bases, with 11 bases between. Germline loops: CDR1 SGHRS, CDR2 YFSETQ. This CDR3 has 14 amino acids. The CDR3 protein is CASSLGATFEKLFF. The CDR3 DNA is TGCGCCAGCAGCTTGGGGGCGACCTTCGAAAAACTGTTTTTT. The full variable domain, its missing parts supplied by reference TRBV5-1 and TRBJ1-4, is KAGVTQTPRYLIKTRGQQVTLSCSPISGHRSVSWYQQTPGQGLQFLFEYFSETQRNKGNFPGRFSGRQFSNSRSEMNVSTLELGDSALYLCASSLGATFEKLFFGSGTQLSVL.

This chain links TRBV7-2 with TRBJ2-3; D not certain. This CDR3 has 14 amino acids. Trimming took 3 bases from V and 4 from J, leaving 11 bases between them. CDR1 is SGHTA, CDR2 FQGNSA, per germline. The CDR3 loop reads CASSFKRSADTQYF. CDR3 DNA sequence: TGTGCCAGCAGCTTCAAGCGCAGCGCAGATACGCAGTATTTT.

This clone was detected a few times. The gene calls are TRBV2 and TRBJ1-5, with TRBD1 as a possible D gene (6 bases). Germline values: CDR1 SNHLY, CDR2 FYNNEI. CDR3 length equals 13 residues. Trimming took 6 bases from V and 2 from J, leaving 8 bases between them. CDR3 bases: TGTGCCAGCAGGTACAGGGGCAATCAGCCCCAGCATTTT. Its translation is CASRYRGNQPQHF.

The table lists this clone with a few counts. The J gene is TRBJ2-7, the V gene TRBV9, with 8 bases that match TRBD2. Germline lookup yields CDR1 SGDLS and CDR2 YYNGEE. V dropped 4 bases and J dropped 3; count of bases not matched to a gene: 6. The CDR3 sequence is 14 residues long. The CDR3 DNA reads as TGTGCCAGCAGCTCCCGGGGGGGACACTACGAGCAGTACTTC. Its protein product is CASSSRGGHYEQYF.

This clone was recorded only once. The CDR3 loop is CAWIGGGITRAFF. CDR3 nucleotide sequence: TGTGCCTGGATAGGCGGGGGGATTACAAGGGCTTTCTTT. V gene TRBV30 combines with J gene TRBJ1-1, with D perhaps TRBD1 (5 bases). Germline lookup yields CDR1 GTSNPN and CDR2 SVGIG (reference sequence). The CDR3 runs to 13 residues. Trimming shortened V by 4 bases and J by 11 bases, and 20 bases separated the two germline ends.